This T cell receptor (beta chain) was identified during a study of T cell responses to AZD1222 COVID-19 vaccine. Findings of the study overall: Nearly half of spike-specific TCRs reportedly target variant regions that are unmutated in the B.1.351 and B.1.1.7 variants. Repertoire sampling was restricted to post-peak T cell response timepoints. The number of AZD1222 recipients seropositive at baseline was only five to seven. Donor demographics were predominantly white British with a female majority; clonal diversity may be underestimated.

Comments on this clone: What it binds is unknown.

Libraries were prepared by immunoSEQ multiplex PCR; TCRdb keeps only in-frame clonotypes and omits some of them. The table has about 55,000 clones, approximately 88% seen once. The germline V and J ends were trimmed by 3 bases and 1 base, with 19 bases remaining between them. Germline loops: CDR1 GTSNPN, CDR2 SVGIG (reference sequence). This CDR3 contains 17 residues. The source is an adult in good health. Sample: peripheral blood, taken on day 0 of AZD1222 vaccination. The rearrangement uses TRBV30 and TRBJ2-1, with a possible D match to TRBD1 (5 bases). The CDR3 DNA sequence: TGTGCCTGGAGGGAGAGTACAGGTATCCCGTCCTACAATGAGCAGTTCTTC. Its protein is CAWRESTGIPSYNEQFF.